The rows below give T cell receptor beta chains drawn from one sample of a study of T cell repertoires in cytomegalovirus infection. TCRdb called the reads again in MiXCR, with one record for every CDR3 protein. The sample contains roughly 340,000 distinct CDR3 sequences, 25% to 30% of which appear only once. Their antigens remain unidentified. The material was cultured PBMCs, obtained from culture after CMV antigen stimulation. Every receptor here comes from a human donor in good health (CMV status not recorded). Some clones in this sample may be carry-over from other donors' samples. CDR3s include the opening cysteine and the closing phenylalanine or tryptophan. D genes are given only for firm matches. For some rows the clone size is stated as once, few or many, or as a class when expanded; others skip it.

clone_size,j_call,v_call,d_call,cdr3_nt,cdr3_aa
NA,TRBJ2-7,TRBV11-3,NA,TGTGCCAGCAGCTTATTTTTCGGTTACGAGCAGTACTTC,CASSLFFGYEQYF
NA,TRBJ2-2,TRBV12-3/TRBV12-4,NA,TGTGCCAGCAGTTTAATTCCGCGGGACTTACCAAACACCGGGGAGCTGTTTTTT,CASSLIPRDLPNTGELFF
many,TRBJ1-1,TRBV7-3,NA,TGTGCCAGCAGCGCGACTCTGATGACTGAAGCTTTCTTT,CASSATLMTEAFF
NA,TRBJ1-6,TRBV7-6,NA,TGTGCCAGCAGCTTAGAGGGCCAGTCCTATAATTCACCCCTCCACTTT,CASSLEGQSYNSPLHF
NA,TRBJ2-2,TRBV20-1,TRBD1,TGCAGTGCTAGTGCGGACAGGGACACCGGGGAGCTGTTTTTT,CSASADRDTGELFF
NA,TRBJ2-1,TRBV4-2,TRBD2,TGTGCCAGCAGGACTAGCGGGGGTACCTACAATGAGCAGTTCTTC,CASRTSGGTYNEQFF
many,TRBJ2-4,TRBV7-8,TRBD1,TGTGCCAGCAGCTTACCCTTGTTCGTGCCCGGGACAGAAAAAAACATTCAGTACTTC,CASSLPLFVPGTEKNIQYF
NA,TRBJ1-1,TRBV27,NA,TGTGCCAGCAGCGATTATATGGGCGCTTTCTTT,CASSDYMGAFF
few,TRBJ2-3,TRBV7-4,TRBD2,TGTGCCAGCAGTAGCGGGAGGCTCACAGATACGCAGTATTTT,CASSSGRLTDTQYF
NA,TRBJ2-5,TRBV19,NA,TGTGCCAGTAGTAGAAAAGGGACGGAAGAGACCCAGTACTTC,CASSRKGTEETQYF
NA,TRBJ2-2,TRBV20-1,NA,TGCAGTGCTAGAGATGAACTATACAGGGTATCAGGGGAGCTGTTTTTT,CSARDELYRVSGELFF
NA,TRBJ1-2,TRBV19,NA,TGTGCCAGTAGCCCCGCTGGATGGACTCGCCCTGAACTTAACTATGGCTACACCTTC,CASSPAGWTRPELNYGYTF
NA,TRBJ1-2,TRBV20-1,TRBD1,TGCAGTGCTAGAGATCTCTCAGGGACAGGCCCAAACTATGGCTACACCTTC,CSARDLSGTGPNYGYTF
few,TRBJ1-2,TRBV25-1,TRBD1,TGTGCCAGCAGTACACAGGGGGAAGGCTACACCTTC,CASSTQGEGYTF
NA,TRBJ1-2,TRBV19,NA,TGTGCCAGTCAGACGGGTGGAGGCTATGGCTACACCTTC,CASQTGGGYGYTF
NA,TRBJ2-5,TRBV5-4,NA,TGTGCCAGCAGCTCCGGAGTTGGAGGGTTCGTGGAGACCCAGTACTTC,CASSSGVGGFVETQYF
many,TRBJ1-6,TRBV6-5,NA,TGTGCCAGCAGTTACGGCGGCTTTGGGGAGTCCTATAATTCACCCCTCCACTTT,CASSYGGFGESYNSPLHF
NA,TRBJ2-7,TRBV3-1,TRBD2,TGTGCCAGCAGCCAGGGGGGGAGCCCATACTACGAGCAGTACTTC,CASSQGGSPYYEQYF
NA,TRBJ1-2,TRBV27,NA,TGTGCCAGCAGTCGCGGCCCGGGGGGGTACTATGGCTACACCTTC,CASSRGPGGYYGYTF
NA,TRBJ2-7,TRBV7-9,TRBD1,TGTGCCAGCAGCTTATCCTTTCCCGGGACAGGCAACTACGAGCAGTACTTC,CASSLSFPGTGNYEQYF
few,TRBJ2-5,TRBV19,NA,TGTGCCAGTAGCATCAGGGGAGAGACCCAGTACTTC,CASSIRGETQYF
NA,TRBJ2-7,TRBV4-1,TRBD2,TGCGCCAGCAGCCCGGGACTAGCGGTGAACGAGCAGTACTTC,CASSPGLAVNEQYF
NA,TRBJ1-2,TRBV12-3/TRBV12-4,TRBD1,TGTGCCAGCAGCCCGACAGGGGGTTGGTATGGCTACACCTTC,CASSPTGGWYGYTF
few,TRBJ1-1,TRBV7-3,NA,TGTGCCAGCTCCACAGGACGGGTCACTGAAGCTTTCTTT,CASSTGRVTEAFF
NA,TRBJ1-1,TRBV19,NA,TGTGCCAGTAGTATGTCCCTGGGGGCTGAAGCTTTCTTT,CASSMSLGAEAFF
few,TRBJ1-3,TRBV6-5,NA,TGTGCCAGCAGTTACGATTCTCCGGACACGGGGCATCATGGAAACACCATATATTTT,CASSYDSPDTGHHGNTIYF
few,TRBJ1-3,TRBV12-3/TRBV12-4,NA,TGTGCCAGCAGCGTAGGGAACTCTGGAAACACCATATATTTT,CASSVGNSGNTIYF
many,TRBJ2-1,TRBV7-2,TRBD2,TGTGCCAGCAGCTTAGTATCTAGCGGGATCGTCACACACAATGAGCAGTTCTTC,CASSLVSSGIVTHNEQFF
NA,TRBJ1-2,TRBV10-3,NA,TGTGCCGTTACGATAGGTGCCACTAACTATGGCTACACCTTC,CAVTIGATNYGYTF
few,TRBJ2-2,TRBV28,NA,TGTGCCACCGCTCCGATCAACACCGGGGAGCTGTTTTTT,CATAPINTGELFF
few,TRBJ2-7,TRBV12-3/TRBV12-4,TRBD2,TGTGCCAGCAGTTTCCCTACTAGCGGTCGCTACGAGCAGTACTTC,CASSFPTSGRYEQYF
NA,TRBJ1-2,TRBV30,NA,TGTGCCTGGAGTGTTTTCAGTCTTGGCTACACCTTC,CAWSVFSLGYTF
few,TRBJ1-1,TRBV19,TRBD1,TGTGCCAGTAGTCCCGGGACAGGGCGGAACACTGAAGCTTTCTTT,CASSPGTGRNTEAFF
NA,TRBJ1-1,TRBV7-2,NA,TGTGCCAGCAGCTTATGGGTAGGCCCGAACACTGAAGCTTTCTTT,CASSLWVGPNTEAFF
few,TRBJ2-3,TRBV28,TRBD2,TGTGCCAGCAGTCCCGGAGGCCTAGCGGGAGGTACAGATACGCAGTATTTT,CASSPGGLAGGTDTQYF
NA,TRBJ1-5,TRBV7-8,NA,TGTGCCAGCAGCCCCGGGGCGGGCAATCAGCCCCAGCATTTT,CASSPGAGNQPQHF
NA,TRBJ2-5,TRBV11-2,NA,TGTGCCAACCCTGAGAGGGGGGGCGGGGAGACCCAGTACTTC,CANPERGGGETQYF
NA,TRBJ1-6,TRBV25-1,NA,TGTGCCAGCAGTGAATTTTCCTCACCCCTCCACTTT,CASSEFSSPLHF
NA,TRBJ2-7,TRBV20-1,TRBD2,TGCAGTGCTAGAGCACTAGCGGGTTCCTACGAGCAGTACTTC,CSARALAGSYEQYF
NA,TRBJ2-7,TRBV20-1,TRBD2,TGCAGTGCTTCCGGGACTAGCGGGGGAGGGCAGTACTTC,CSASGTSGGGQYF
NA,TRBJ2-1,TRBV7-6,NA,TGTGCCAGCAGCTTAACCCCCAATGAGCAGTTCTTC,CASSLTPNEQFF
NA,TRBJ2-2,TRBV10-3,TRBD1,TGTGCCTCCTCGAGGGGACAGGGGCCGAACGGGGAGCTGTTTTTT,CASSRGQGPNGELFF
NA,TRBJ2-3,TRBV6-8,NA,TGTGCCAGCAGTGCCCCAGATACGCAGTATTTT,CASSAPDTQYF
few,TRBJ2-2,TRBV7-2,TRBD2,TGTGCCAGCAGCTTAAGTGTAGCGGGCTACACCGGGGAGCTGTTTTTT,CASSLSVAGYTGELFF
NA,TRBJ2-7,TRBV5-1,TRBD2,TGCGCCAGCAGCTTGGAGCGGGATAACTACGAGCAGTACTTC,CASSLERDNYEQYF
NA,TRBJ1-1,TRBV20-1,NA,TGCAGTGCTAGAGATTATCCCCCAGGGCGGCAAGCTTTCTTT,CSARDYPPGRQAFF
many,TRBJ2-6,TRBV5-4,TRBD1,TGTGCCAGCAGCAGGGACAGGGTGGGGTCTGGGGCCAACGTCCTGACTTTC,CASSRDRVGSGANVLTF
NA,TRBJ2-1,TRBV19,NA,TGTGCCAGTAGTACCAGCCGTGAGCAGTTCTTC,CASSTSREQFF